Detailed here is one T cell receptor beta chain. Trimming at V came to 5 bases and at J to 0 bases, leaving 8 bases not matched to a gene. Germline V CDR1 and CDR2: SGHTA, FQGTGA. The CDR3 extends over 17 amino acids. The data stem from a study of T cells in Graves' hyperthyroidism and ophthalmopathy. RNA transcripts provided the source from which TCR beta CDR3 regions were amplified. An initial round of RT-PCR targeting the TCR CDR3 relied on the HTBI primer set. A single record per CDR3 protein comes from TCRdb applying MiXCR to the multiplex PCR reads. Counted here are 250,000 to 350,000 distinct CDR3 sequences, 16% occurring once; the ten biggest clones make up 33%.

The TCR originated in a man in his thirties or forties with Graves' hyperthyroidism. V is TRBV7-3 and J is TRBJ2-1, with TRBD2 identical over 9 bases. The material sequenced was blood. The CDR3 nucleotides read TGTGCCAGCAGCCCTAGAGCAGCGGGAGGCTCCTACAATGAGCAGTTCTTC. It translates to CASSPRAAGGSYNEQFF. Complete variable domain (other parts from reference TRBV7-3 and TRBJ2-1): GAGVSQTPSNKVTEKGKYVELRCDPISGHTALYWYRQSLGQGPEFLIYFQGTGAADDSGLPNDRFFAVRPEGSVSTLKIQRTERGDSAVYLCASSPRAAGGSYNEQFFGPGTRLTVL.